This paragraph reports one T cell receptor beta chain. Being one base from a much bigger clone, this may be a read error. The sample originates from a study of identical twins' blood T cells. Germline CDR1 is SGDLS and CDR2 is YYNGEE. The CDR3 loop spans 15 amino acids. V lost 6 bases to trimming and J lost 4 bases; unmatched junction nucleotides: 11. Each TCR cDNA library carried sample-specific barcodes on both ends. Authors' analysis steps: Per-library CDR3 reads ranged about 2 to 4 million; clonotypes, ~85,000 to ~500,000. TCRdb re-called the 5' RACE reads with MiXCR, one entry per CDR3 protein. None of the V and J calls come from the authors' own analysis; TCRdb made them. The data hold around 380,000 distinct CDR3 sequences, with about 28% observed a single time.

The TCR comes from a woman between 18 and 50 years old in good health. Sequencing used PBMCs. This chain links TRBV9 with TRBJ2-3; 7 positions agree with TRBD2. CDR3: CASNGLDMIADTQYF. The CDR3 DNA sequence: TGTGCCAGCAACGGACTAGACATGATAGCAGATACGCAGTATTTT.